Shown below are 23 T cell receptor beta chains from a single sample sequenced in a study of T cells in localized non-small cell lung cancer. TCRdb's table, derived via immunoSEQ multiplex PCR, lists solely in-frame clones and lacks some. Found here are tens of thousands of clones, around 87% of them singletons; the top ten hold 3.5%. The sample was peripheral blood, taken before any cancer treatment. The receptors were gathered from a man aged 18-55 years with stage I lung adenocarcinoma.

The chain carries TRBV6-6 and TRBJ1-1; TRBD1 aligns across 8 bases. CDR1 is MNHNY and CDR2 is SVGAGI in the germline V gene (reference sequence). The ends lost 7 bases at V and 1 base at J; junction bases unmatched: 11. The CDR3 has 16 residues. CDR3 residues: CASNAGGAGPNTEAFF. CDR3 nucleotide sequence: TGTGCCAGCAACGCAGGGGGCGCGGGACCGAACACTGAAGCTTTCTTT.

This chain joins TRBV7-6 and TRBJ2-2, with D unresolved. Trimming shortened V by 2 bases and J by 2 bases, and 6 bases separated the two germline ends. The CDR3 extends over 14 amino acids. CDR1 and CDR2 (germline): SGHVS, FNYEAQ. As DNA, the CDR3 is TGTGCCAGCAGCTTACAACTAAACACCGGGGAGCTGTTTTTT. Its translation is CASSLQLNTGELFF.

J is TRBJ2-7 and V is TRBV7-9; D call uncertain. V lost 1 base and J 0 bases, leaving 4 bases between the germline ends. CDR1 and CDR2 from the germline V gene are SEHNR and FQNEAQ (reference sequence). CDR3 length equals 13 residues. For the CDR3, the DNA is TGTGCCAGCAGCTTAGTGTACTCCTACGAGCAGTACTTC. Translated, it gives CASSLVYSYEQYF.

The rearrangement links TRBV5-6 to TRBJ1-1; D unresolved. V was trimmed by 0 bases and J by 1 base, leaving 7 bases between them. Germline assignment: CDR1 SGHDT and CDR2 YYEEEE. This CDR3 is built from 14 residues. CDR3 nucleotides: TGTGCCAGCAGCTTGGTCGCCGGGAACACTGAAGCTTTCTTT. Residues: CASSLVAGNTEAFF. Full variable domain (missing parts from reference TRBV5-6 and TRBJ1-1): DAGVTQSPTHLIKTRGQQVTLRCSPKSGHDTVSWYQQALGQGPQFIFQYYEEEERQRGNFPDRFSGHQFPNYSSELNVNALLLGDSALYLCASSLVAGNTEAFFGQGTRLTVV.

The chain employs TRBV19 and TRBJ1-5; D possibly corresponds to TRBD1 (5 bases). Germline V gives CDR1 LNHDA, CDR2 SQIVND (reference sequence). Trimming took 4 bases from V and 0 from J, leaving 10 bases between them. The length of the CDR3 is 15 residues. CDR3 region: CASSTTGYSNQPQHF. In DNA form, the CDR3 reads TGTGCCAGTAGTACTACAGGTTATAGCAATCAGCCCCAGCATTTT.

The CDR3 region has the DNA TGTGCCAGCAGCCTTATGCCGGCAATGAACACTGAAGCTTTCTTT. Translation gives CASSLMPAMNTEAFF. This rearrangement joins TRBV14 to TRBJ1-1; D ambiguous. CDR3 length: 15 residues. Trimming pared 4 bases from V and 0 bases from J, leaving 12 bases between. Germline V gene sequence: CDR1 SGHDN, CDR2 FVKESK. The full variable domain, its missing parts supplied by reference TRBV14 and TRBJ1-1, is EAGVTQFPSHSVIEKGQTVTLRCDPISGHDNLYWYRRVMGKEIKFLLHFVKESKQDESGMPNNRFLAERTGGTYSTLKVQPAELEDSGVYFCASSLMPAMNTEAFFGQGTRLTVV.

This clone was detected once. The gene calls are TRBV5-1 and TRBJ2-3; TRBD2 might be the D (5 bases). Germline CDR1 and CDR2: SGHRS and YFSETQ. V lost 4 bases to trimming and J lost 6 bases, with 9 bases between them. This CDR3 is built from 12 residues. In DNA form, the CDR3 reads TGCGCCAGCAGCGAGACGGGGGATACGCAGTATTTT. This sequence encodes CASSETGDTQYF.

The chain links TRBV18 to TRBJ2-5; D remains ambiguous. Trimming left V 5 bases short and J 4 bases short, with 11 bases between. The CDR3 consists of 13 residues. Germline V gene sequence: CDR1 KGHSH, CDR2 LQKENI. The CDR3 sequence is CASSRENGETQYF. In nucleotides, the CDR3 is TGTGCCAGCTCAAGGGAAAATGGAGAGACCCAGTACTTC.

V usage is TRBV6-5 and J usage is TRBJ2-2; D is ambiguous. The germline V and J ends were trimmed by 6 bases and 4 bases, with 6 bases remaining between them. The CDR3 is 12 residues long. Germline V gene sequence: CDR1 MNHEY, CDR2 SVGAGI. The CDR3 region is CASRRFTGELFF. Here the CDR3 DNA reads TGTGCCAGCAGGCGTTTCACCGGGGAGCTGTTTTTT.

The chain recombines TRBV19 with TRBJ1-2; D is unclear. CDR3 length equals 16 residues. Trimming pared 3 bases from V and 0 bases from J, leaving 14 bases between. The germline CDR1 and CDR2 sequences are LNHDA and SQIVND (reference sequence). In DNA form, the CDR3 reads TGTGCCAGTAGTATTAGTGGTTACGACGCTAACTATGGCTACACCTTC. This translates into CASSISGYDANYGYTF.

This clone was detected a few times. The gene calls are TRBV4-3 and TRBJ1-1; D not certain. The CDR3 sequence is 14 residues long. V lost 1 base and J lost 1, with 7 bases in between. The V gene's germline CDR1 is LGHNA and CDR2 YSLEER. CDR3 residues: CASSQGITNTEAFF. In DNA, the CDR3 is TGCGCCAGCAGCCAAGGGATTACGAACACTGAAGCTTTCTTT.

This rearrangement joins TRBV5-1 to TRBJ2-3; 7 nucleotides agree with TRBD2. The CDR3 has 15 amino acids. J gave up 3 bases and V 0 bases, and 4 bases lay outside the gene matches. Germline CDR1 reads SGHRS; CDR2 reads YFSETQ. CDR3 coding DNA: TGCGCCAGCAGCTTGGGGCTAGCGGAAACAGATACGCAGTATTTT. Its protein is CASSLGLAETDTQYF.

V and J are TRBV5-4 and TRBJ1-1, with D perhaps matching TRBD1 (5 bases). Deletions cut 1 base from V and 4 bases from J, with 8 bases between. Germline V gene sequence: CDR1 SGHNT, CDR2 YYREEE (reference sequence). This CDR3 is 13 amino acids long. CDR3 in DNA: TGTGCCAGCAGCTTGCGGGGGGTCACTGAAGCTTTCTTT. Translating gives CASSLRGVTEAFF.

The genes are TRBV5-6 and TRBJ2-7; D may be TRBD2 (6 bases). In germline, CDR1 is SGHDT, CDR2 YYEEEE. V shed 6 bases and J shed 0 bases, with 10 bases lying between them. The CDR3 totals 13 residues. The CDR3 here is CASTRDSSYEQYF. Written as DNA, the CDR3 is TGTGCCAGCACAAGGGACTCCTCCTACGAGCAGTACTTC.

This clone appeared once. The chain is built from TRBV4-3 and TRBJ2-1; D ambiguous. Per the germline V gene, CDR1 is LGHNA and CDR2 is YSLEER. Trimming stripped 1 base from V and 8 bases from J, with 12 bases between. This CDR3 contains 14 residues. Here the CDR3 DNA reads TGCGCCAGCAGCCAAGTATCTAGAGGCGATGAGCAGTTCTTC. Its translation is CASSQVSRGDEQFF.

The chain uses TRBV12-5 and TRBJ1-1; D remains unclear. This CDR3 spans 12 amino acids. V was trimmed by 1 base and J by 4 bases, leaving 4 bases between them. Germline V gene data show CDR1 as LGHNT and CDR2 as FRNRAP. The CDR3 loop reads CASGLGPTEAFF. The CDR3, as DNA: TGTGCTAGTGGTTTGGGACCCACTGAAGCTTTCTTT.

The chain joins TRBV10-1 to TRBJ2-5; the D gene is possibly TRBD2 (6 bases). The germline V and J ends were trimmed by 9 bases and 1 base, with 18 bases remaining between them. Looked up from germline, CDR1 is WNHNN and CDR2 is SYGVQD (reference sequence). CDR3 size: 15 residues. CDR3 sequence: CARNRDSKLQETQYF. The CDR3 region has the DNA TGCGCCAGGAATCGGGACTCCAAACTCCAAGAGACCCAGTACTTC.

The V gene is TRBV25-1, the J gene TRBJ2-2, with TRBD1 identical over 7 bases. Germline V gene data show CDR1 as MGHDK and CDR2 as SYGVNS. This CDR3 has 16 residues. Losses at the gene ends were 8 bases for V and 0 bases for J; bases not matched to a gene: 9. The CDR3 DNA follows: TGTGCCAGCTTGAGTCGGGGACAGTCGAACACCGGGGAGCTGTTTTTT. This codes for CASLSRGQSNTGELFF.

J is TRBJ1-3 and V is TRBV2; D is undetermined. Germline lookup yields CDR1 SNHLY and CDR2 FYNNEI. This CDR3 spans 16 amino acids. V lost 1 base, J lost 0 bases, and 10 bases lay in between. The CDR3, as DNA: TGTGCCAGCAGTGAAGGGAGGTCAAACTCTGGAAACACCATATATTTT. Amino acids: CASSEGRSNSGNTIYF.

The chain is built from TRBV5-4 and TRBJ2-7; D gene ambiguous. Trimming pared 6 bases from V and 1 base from J, leaving 5 bases between. The germline CDR1 and CDR2 sequences are SGHNT and YYREEE (reference sequence). The CDR3 consists of 11 residues. The CDR3 here is CASTLSYEQYF. The CDR3 bases are TGTGCCAGCACCCTATCCTACGAGCAGTACTTC.

The CDR3 protein is CASREAGTIYNEQFF. The DNA of the CDR3 is TGCGCCAGCAGGGAAGCGGGGACTATCTACAATGAGCAGTTCTTC. This chain joins TRBV5-1 and TRBJ2-1; 7 bases fit TRBD2. Trimming cost V 5 bases and J 3 bases; bases outside gene matches: 8. CDR1 and CDR2 (germline): SGHRS, YFSETQ. The CDR3 extends over 15 amino acids.

The chain recombines TRBV7-8 with TRBJ1-3, with D tentatively TRBD1 (6 bases). Germline CDR1 SGHVS, CDR2 FQNEAQ. V lost 5 bases and J 2 bases, leaving 13 bases between the germline ends. This CDR3 spans 15 amino acids. CDR3 protein: CASSLRGSAGNTIYF. The CDR3 DNA follows: TGTGCCAGCAGCCTTAGGGGGTCGGCTGGAAACACCATATATTTT.

This sequence joins TRBV7-2 and TRBJ2-1; D is ambiguous. This CDR3 has 12 amino acids. The germline V gene has CDR1 SGHTA and CDR2 FQGNSA. Trimming left V 5 bases short and J 12 bases short, with 14 bases between. This CDR3 reads CASSLWQKGQFF. In nucleotides, the CDR3 is TGTGCCAGCAGCCTTTGGCAAAAGGGGCAGTTCTTC.